The 5 T cell receptor beta chains listed next were all sequenced from one sample in a study of blood T cell repertoires in COVID-19. Sequenced by immunoSEQ multiplex PCR; TCRdb stores in-frame clones only, minus some. Here the sample spans under 400,000 clones, roughly 87% being singletons. Material for sequencing was peripheral blood. The receptors were gathered from an older woman with COVID-19, enrolled during active disease.

The chain joins TRBV15 to TRBJ1-3; TRBD1 aligns across 7 bases. Germline V lookup: CDR1 LNHNV, CDR2 YYDKDF (reference sequence). This CDR3 spans 16 amino acids. The trim removed 1 base at V and 1 base at J, leaving 4 bases unmatched. The CDR3 nucleotides are TGTGCCACCAGCAGAGGGGGACAGTCTTCTGGAAACACCATATATTTT. Amino acids: CATSRGGQSSGNTIYF.

This chain joins TRBV9 and TRBJ2-7; 7 bases agree with TRBD2. CDR3 length equals 14 residues. V dropped 6 bases and J dropped 4; count of bases not matched to a gene: 10. Germline values: CDR1 SGDLS, CDR2 YYNGEE. The CDR3 spells CASNLIGRTYEQYF. As DNA, the CDR3 is TGTGCCAGCAATCTAATCGGGAGGACTTACGAGCAGTACTTC.

The rearrangement uses TRBV11-2 and TRBJ1-1; 10 bases line up with TRBD1. The V gene end was trimmed by 4 bases and the J gene end by 3 bases; junction bases not matched to a gene: 8. This CDR3 has 16 residues. The germline CDR1 and CDR2 sequences are SGHAT and FQNNGV. The CDR3 region has the DNA TGTGCCAGCAGCTCCCTGACAGGGGGCGCGGACACTGAAGCTTTCTTT. This codes for CASSSLTGGADTEAFF. Based on the CDR3 plus reference TRBV11-2 and TRBJ1-1, the full variable domain is EAGVAQSPRYKIIEKRQSVAFWCNPISGHATLYWYQQILGQGPKLLIQFQNNGVVDDSQLPKDRFSAERLKGVDSTLKIQPAKLEDSAVYLCASSSLTGGADTEAFFGQGTRLTVV.

The V and J genes are TRBV3-1 (or the pseudogene TRBV3-2) and TRBJ1-2; maybe TRBD1 (5 bases). Trimming pared 5 bases from V and 8 bases from J, leaving 15 bases between. The CDR3 totals 13 residues. Germline V lookup: CDR1 LGHDT, CDR2 YNNKEL (reference sequence). The CDR3 reads CASSGLLKGGYTF. The CDR3 coding sequence is TGTGCCAGCAGCGGGTTACTGAAGGGGGGCTACACCTTC.

This clone was counted only a few times. The V gene is TRBV4-1, the J gene TRBJ1-6, with D perhaps matching TRBD1 (5 bases). V was pared by 0 bases and J by 9 bases, with 9 bases between. Germline-derived CDR1 and CDR2 are MGHRA and YSYEKL. This CDR3 has 14 residues. CDR3 amino acids: CASSQDRAGSPLHF. The CDR3 bases are TGCGCCAGCAGCCAAGACAGGGCCGGTTCACCCCTCCACTTT.